The 23 T cell receptor beta chains below come from one sample, sequenced in a study of blood T cell repertoires in COVID-19 (dated by TCRdb to about 2020). Libraries came from the immunoSEQ multiplex PCR assay. The immuneACCESS repertoire file appears here via TCRdb, limited to in-frame rearrangements. These files lack a portion of the clones; in checked studies, under half of the deficit traces to unresolved V genes, and the cause of the others is not known. Within this sample are some 75,000 clones, with roughly 90% of them counted one time only. The ten largest make up less than 0.65% of the sample. Material: peripheral blood. These receptors all stem from a man aged 55 to 70 with acute or convalescent COVID-19.

The J gene is TRBJ2-1, the V gene TRBV30; 9 nucleotides agree with TRBD1. The CDR3 runs 12 residues. Germline trimming cut 8 bases from V and 4 bases from J; bases unmatched to any gene: 3. Germline V gives CDR1 GTSNPN, CDR2 SVGIG (reference sequence). CDR3 loop: CAGQGSYNEQFF. In nucleotides, the CDR3 is TGTGCCGGACAGGGGTCTTACAATGAGCAGTTCTTC.

The chain uses TRBV5-1 and TRBJ2-7; 8 nucleotides agree with TRBD1. This CDR3 has 16 residues. With V trimmed by 4 bases and J by 0 bases, 9 bases remained unmatched. Germline CDR1 and CDR2: SGHRS and YFSETQ. The CDR3 nucleotides read TGCGCCAGCAGCCTAAAGACAGGGGCCGACTCCTACGAGCAGTACTTC. Protein sequence: CASSLKTGADSYEQYF.

The V gene is TRBV6-1, the J gene TRBJ1-5, with 8 bases matching TRBD1. The V gene end was trimmed by 1 base and the J gene end by 11 bases; junction bases not matched to a gene: 13. The CDR3 runs 16 residues. Germline V CDR1 and CDR2: MNHNS, SASEGT. The CDR3 is CASSEVGTGALVAQHF. The CDR3 bases are TGTGCCAGCAGTGAAGTGGGGACAGGCGCCTTGGTAGCCCAGCATTTT.

The gene calls are TRBV5-6 and TRBJ2-7; D remains unclear. Trimming took off 0 bases at V and 3 bases at J, with 7 bases between the two ends. Per the germline V gene, CDR1 is SGHDT and CDR2 is YYEEEE. The CDR3 runs to 13 residues. The chain's CDR3 is CASSLDGDYEQYF. The CDR3 DNA sequence: TGTGCCAGCAGCTTGGACGGTGACTACGAGCAGTACTTC. Variable domain in full (rest from reference TRBV5-6 and TRBJ2-7): DAGVTQSPTHLIKTRGQQVTLRCSPKSGHDTVSWYQQALGQGPQFIFQYYEEEERQRGNFPDRFSGHQFPNYSSELNVNALLLGDSALYLCASSLDGDYEQYFGPGTRLTVT.

The genes are TRBV10-3 and TRBJ2-3, with 10 bases aligning to TRBD2. The CDR3 is 17 residues long. The germline V gene encodes CDR1 ENHRY and CDR2 SYGVKD. With 3 bases clipped from V and 4 bases from J, the junction kept 10 bases outside the gene matches. The CDR3 protein is CAISDPSGSGGADTQYF. CDR3 DNA sequence: TGTGCCATCAGTGACCCTAGCGGGAGTGGGGGAGCAGATACGCAGTATTTT.

The CDR3 here is CASSLATGGSYEQYF. The CDR3 DNA follows: TGTGCCAGCAGCTTAGCGACAGGGGGCTCCTACGAGCAGTACTTC. The chain joins TRBV7-2 to TRBJ2-7; 9 bases are a match to TRBD1. The CDR3 is made up of 15 amino acids. Germline values: CDR1 SGHTA, CDR2 FQGNSA. Losses at the gene ends were 0 bases for V and 0 bases for J; bases not matched to a gene: 0.

The chain employs TRBV6-5 and TRBJ2-7; D is perhaps TRBD1 (5 bases). V lost 4 bases and J 6 bases, leaving 13 bases between the germline ends. Germline CDR1 MNHEY, CDR2 SVGAGI. The CDR3 is 13 amino acids. DNA for the CDR3: TGTGCCAGCAGTTCCTTTGGGGCTGCCGAGCAGTACTTC. Translating it yields CASSSFGAAEQYF.

CDR3 sequence (DNA): TGTGCCAGCACCCTAAGCGGGGGGAACACCGGGGAGCTGTTTTTT. This codes for CASTLSGGNTGELFF. The gene calls are TRBV2 and TRBJ2-2, with 8 nucleotides matching TRBD2. Germline V gene data show CDR1 as SNHLY and CDR2 as FYNNEI. Unmatched junction bases numbered 5, after V lost 7 bases and J lost 1 base. The CDR3 consists of 15 residues. Using reference TRBV2 and TRBJ2-2 for the parts outside the CDR3, the full variable domain is EPEVTQTPSHQVTQMGQEVILRCVPISNHLYFYWYRQILGQKVEFLVSFYNNEISEKSEIFDDQFSVERPDGSNFTLKIRSTKLEDSAMYFCASTLSGGNTGELFFGEGSRLTVL.

This clone was seen once. The V and J genes are TRBV10-1 and TRBJ2-7, with 7 nucleotides matching TRBD2. The CDR3 is made up of 14 amino acids. V lost 3 bases and J lost 2; bases outside the gene matches: 4. From germline, CDR1 is WNHNN and CDR2 SYGVQD (reference sequence). The CDR3 DNA is TGCGCCAGCAGTGAAGCGGGGACCCCCTACGAGCAGTACTTC. This sequence encodes CASSEAGTPYEQYF.

The V and J genes are TRBV7-8 and TRBJ2-5; D gene unclear. The CDR3 is 14 residues long. V dropped 2 bases and J dropped 0 bases, with 7 bases sitting between them. The germline CDR1 and CDR2 sequences are SGHVS and FQNEAQ. CDR3 sequence reads: CASSLTENQETQYF. DNA for the CDR3: TGTGCCAGCAGCTTAACGGAGAACCAAGAGACCCAGTACTTC.

A remark on this clone: This specimen includes other DNA sequences encoding the same CDR3. V usage is TRBV5-1 and J usage is TRBJ2-3, with D uncertain. This CDR3 contains 15 residues. The germline V and J ends were trimmed by 2 bases and 0 bases, with 10 bases remaining between them. CDR1 and CDR2 from the germline V gene are SGHRS and YFSETQ. The CDR3 spells CASSFDTPSTDTQYF. As DNA, the CDR3 is TGCGCCAGCAGCTTTGACACTCCTAGCACAGATACGCAGTATTTT.

The rearrangement uses TRBV18 and TRBJ1-2; D gene uncertain. The CDR3 extends over 15 amino acids. With 0 bases removed from V and 0 bases from J, the gap between germline ends came to 8 bases. Per the germline V gene, CDR1 is KGHSH and CDR2 is LQKENI. The CDR3 reads CASSPPRGTNYGYTF. The DNA for the CDR3 is TGTGCCAGCTCACCACCCCGGGGAACTAACTATGGCTACACCTTC. The full variable domain, with the rest looked up from reference TRBV18 and TRBJ1-2, is NAGVMQNPRHLVRRRGQEARLRCSPMKGHSHVYWYRQLPEEGLKFMVYLQKENIIDESGMPKERFSAEFPKEGPSILRIQQVVRGDSAAYFCASSPPRGTNYGYTFGSGTRLTVV.

This chain uses TRBV5-1 with TRBJ2-3, with 10 positions matching TRBD2. Looked up from germline, CDR1 is SGHRS and CDR2 is YFSETQ. The CDR3 is made up of 17 amino acids. The trim removed 2 bases at V and 4 bases at J, leaving 10 bases unmatched. Here the CDR3 reads CASSFAPSGSGADTQYF. CDR3 bases: TGCGCCAGCAGCTTTGCTCCTAGCGGGAGCGGGGCAGATACGCAGTATTTT.

The chain recombines TRBV6-1 with TRBJ2-7; a possible D gene is TRBD1 (6 bases). This CDR3 contains 16 residues. Trimming took 1 base from V and 2 from J, leaving 15 bases between them. Germline V gene sequence: CDR1 MNHNS, CDR2 SASEGT. CDR3 loop: CASSEVGGRGTYEQYF. DNA for the CDR3: TGTGCCAGCAGTGAAGTGGGTGGCAGGGGCACCTACGAGCAGTACTTC.

This clone was seen just once. The V call is TRBV19, the J call TRBJ2-5, with 7 nucleotides matching TRBD1. After removal of 1 base from V and 4 bases from J, the junction contained 9 bases not matched to a gene. The germline CDR1 and CDR2 sequences are LNHDA and SQIVND (reference sequence). CDR3 length equals 16 residues. CDR3 residues: CASSIGGTEVGETQYF. For the CDR3, the DNA is TGTGCCAGTAGTATAGGTGGGACAGAGGTCGGAGAGACCCAGTACTTC.

The chain recombines TRBV24-1 with TRBJ1-6; D is ambiguous. Trimming stripped 4 bases from V and 9 bases from J, with 15 bases between. Germline V CDR1 and CDR2: KGHDR, SFDVKD. The CDR3 has 15 amino acids. The CDR3 sequence is CATSDSRLIGSPLHF. DNA of the CDR3: TGTGCCACCAGTGACTCCAGGTTAATCGGTTCACCCCTCCACTTT.

This sequence joins TRBV10-2 and TRBJ2-7; 11 bases line up with TRBD2. The ends lost 3 bases at V and 4 bases at J; junction bases unmatched: 5. Per germline, CDR1 WSHSY and CDR2 SAAADI. CDR3 length: 15 residues. CDR3 loop: CASSDFGTSGYEQYF. CDR3 bases: TGCGCCAGCAGTGACTTTGGGACTAGCGGTTACGAGCAGTACTTC.

The rearrangement uses TRBV7-9 and TRBJ1-4, with 7 bases matching TRBD1. From germline, CDR1 is SEHNR and CDR2 FQNEAQ (reference sequence). V lost 8 bases, J lost 3 bases, and 6 bases stayed unmatched. CDR3 length equals 14 residues. The CDR3 here is CASGGTVPNEKLFF. The CDR3 DNA reads as TGTGCCAGCGGAGGGACAGTCCCTAATGAAAAACTGTTTTTT.

The rearrangement uses TRBV29-1 and TRBJ2-5, with D perhaps matching TRBD2 (5 bases). Germline CDR1 reads SQVTM; CDR2 reads ANQGSEA. This CDR3 region has 13 residues. V was cut by 6 bases and J by 1 base, with 12 bases left in between. The CDR3 protein is CSVDRGIQETQYF. CDR3 DNA: TGCAGCGTCGACCGGGGAATCCAAGAGACCCAGTACTTC.

V is TRBV4-1 and J is TRBJ2-2, with 8 bases lining up with TRBD1. The CDR3 has 14 residues. Per germline, CDR1 MGHRA and CDR2 YSYEKL. After removal of 3 bases from V and 7 bases from J, the junction contained 4 bases not matched to a gene. The chain's CDR3 is CASSQGTGDGELFF. The CDR3 DNA follows: TGCGCCAGCAGCCAGGGGACAGGAGACGGGGAGCTGTTTTTT.

V gene TRBV19 combines with J gene TRBJ2-7; TRBD2 matches at 13 bases. Germline CDR1 and CDR2: LNHDA and SQIVND (reference sequence). J was trimmed by 8 bases and V by 4 bases; bases with no gene match: 5. The length of the CDR3 is 14 residues. For the CDR3, the DNA is TGTGCCAGTAGTACCCTCGGGACTAGCGGGAAGCAGTACTTC. Its translation: CASSTLGTSGKQYF. Full variable domain (rest looked up from reference TRBV19 and TRBJ2-7): DGGITQSPKYLFRKEGQNVTLSCEQNLNHDAMYWYRQDPGQGLRLIYYSQIVNDFQKGDIAEGYSVSREKKESFPLTVTSAQKNPTAFYLCASSTLGTSGKQYFGPGTRLTVT.

The chain links TRBV5-1 to TRBJ2-3; 15 bases map to TRBD2. The ends lost 0 bases at V and 6 bases at J; junction bases unmatched: 2. The CDR3 totals 16 residues. Germline V lookup: CDR1 SGHRS, CDR2 YFSETQ. CDR3 nucleotides: TGCGCCAGCAGCTTGGCCGGGACTAGCGGGGGGGATACGCAGTATTTT. This encodes CASSLAGTSGGDTQYF.

The V call is TRBV9, the J call TRBJ2-5, with 9 bases that match TRBD2. The V gene's germline CDR1 is SGDLS and CDR2 YYNGEE. The CDR3 extends over 15 amino acids. V was pared by 0 bases and J by 3 bases, with 3 bases of the junction left unmatched. The CDR3 region is CASSVEGLAKETQYF. The DNA for the CDR3 is TGTGCCAGCAGCGTAGAAGGACTAGCGAAAGAGACCCAGTACTTC.